A few counts support the clone carrying this TCR beta chain. Its antigen is not identified. This entry belongs to a study of beta chain features in type 1 diabetes. The study's findings and limits: Shortening of TCRB CDR3s, moderate but significant, appeared in all four CD4+ subsets of Type 1 diabetes patients. Relative to healthy donors, patients appeared to have naive, central memory and Treg TCRB repertoires that were more similar.

Deletions cut 2 bases from V and 13 bases from J, with 12 bases between. Germline V gene data show CDR1 as MNHEY and CDR2 as SMNVEV (reference sequence). This CDR3 is 13 amino acids long. The study reverse transcribed the entire isolated RNA, so it sequenced expressed TCRB transcripts. Clones were read by immunoSEQ multiplex PCR, and TCRdb kept only the in-frame ones, dropping some. Of about 130,000 clones listed, 7% to 10% were seen once; the top ten hold 0.75%. Averaging roughly 110 mL, one heparinised blood draw was given by each donor. Over 95% purity was reached by all sorted populations. The genes are TRBV27 and TRBJ1-6, with D tentatively TRBD1 (6 bases). The origin of this receptor is a man aged 25-45 years with type 1 diabetes. The sample consisted of central memory CD4+ T cells from blood. This CDR3 reads CASSLRQGLPLHF. The CDR3 DNA reads as TGTGCCAGCAGTTTAAGGCAGGGGTTGCCCCTCCACTTT.